This TCR beta chain was retrieved from a study of metastatic and nonmetastatic thyroid tumors. Germline-derived CDR1 and CDR2 are SGHAT and FQDESV (reference sequence). CDR3 length: 17 amino acids. Trimming took 5 bases from V and 4 from J; bases not matched to a gene: 9. This clone was seen repeatedly, ten times or more. Every patient underwent thyroid surgery untreated. TCRdb reprocessed the PCR reads using MiXCR. The sample carries roughly 33,000 clones, roughly a sixth recorded once. The origin of this receptor is a male donor with papillary thyroid cancer or a benign thyroid nodule (not recorded which). Some clones in this sample may be carry-over from other donors' samples. The chain is built from TRBV11-1 and TRBJ2-2; 11 nucleotides line up with TRBD1. Sequenced: blood. The CDR3 DNA follows: TGTGCCAGCAGCCACTCCACCGGGACAGGGGGCACCGGGGAGCTGTTTTTT. Protein sequence: CASSHSTGTGGTGELFF.